A single sample gave rise to the 31 T cell receptor beta chains below, sequenced in a study of T cells in Graves' hyperthyroidism and ophthalmopathy. RNA transcripts provided the source from which TCR beta CDR3 regions were amplified. TCR CDR3 underwent first-round RT-PCR with the HTBI primer set. Using its own MiXCR run on the multiplex PCR reads, TCRdb lists one record per CDR3 protein. The repertoire holds 650,000 to 800,000 distinct CDR3 sequences, with 45% as singletons. Sequencing was performed on peripheral blood or thyroid tissue (not recorded which). The receptors come from an adult man with Graves' disease, either hyperthyroidism or ophthalmopathy (not recorded which).

The chain recombines TRBV27 with TRBJ1-5; D not certain. This CDR3 has 13 amino acids. CDR1 and CDR2 (germline): MNHEY, SMNVEV (reference sequence). The germline V and J ends were trimmed by 5 bases and 5 bases, with 10 bases remaining between them. The CDR3 spells CASSPLRDQPQHF. CDR3 bases: TGTGCCAGCAGTCCTTTAAGGGATCAGCCCCAGCATTTT.

V and J are TRBV7-9 and TRBJ2-7; 7 bases are a match to TRBD2. V was clipped by 4 bases and J by 6 bases; unmatched bases: 6. This CDR3 contains 13 residues. Germline CDR1 and CDR2: SEHNR and FQNEAQ (reference sequence). The CDR3: CASSSSGTLEQYF. CDR3 DNA: TGTGCCAGCAGCTCAAGCGGGACCCTCGAGCAGTACTTC.

Details on this clonotype: Possible read error: a much larger clone is one base away. The chain employs TRBV2 and TRBJ1-5, with TRBD1 identical over 9 bases. Trimming removed 6 bases from V and 7 bases from J; junction bases left unmatched: 4. The CDR3 extends over 13 amino acids. Germline-derived CDR1 and CDR2 are SNHLY and FYNNEI. The CDR3 loop is CASRGTGRQPQHF. CDR3 in DNA: TGTGCCAGCAGGGGGACAGGGAGGCAGCCCCAGCATTTT. The variable domain in full, completed from reference TRBV2 and TRBJ1-5, reads EPEVTQTPSHQVTQMGQEVILRCVPISNHLYFYWYRQILGQKVEFLVSFYNNEISEKSEIFDDQFSVERPDGSNFTLKIRSTKLEDSAMYFCASRGTGRQPQHFGDGTRLSIL.

This clonotype was observed at least ten times. V usage is TRBV29-1 and J usage is TRBJ2-5; TRBD1 aligns across 12 bases. The CDR3 is 14 amino acids. With 1 base clipped from V and 5 bases from J, the junction kept 2 bases outside the gene matches. Germline loops: CDR1 SQVTM, CDR2 ANQGSEA. CDR3 protein: CSVEGDRGPETQYF. In DNA form, the CDR3 reads TGCAGCGTTGAAGGGGACAGGGGGCCGGAGACCCAGTACTTC.

This chain joins TRBV29-1 and TRBJ2-5, with a tentative D call TRBD1 (5 bases). V was shortened by 1 base and J by 5 bases, with 14 bases between the two germline ends. From germline, CDR1 is SQVTM and CDR2 ANQGSEA. This CDR3 contains 14 residues. CDR3 residues: CSVEAVTVRETQYF. Here the CDR3 DNA reads TGCAGCGTTGAAGCCGTGACAGTTAGGGAGACCCAGTACTTC.

The chain combines TRBV12-3 or TRBV12-4 with TRBJ2-7; 12 nucleotides match TRBD1. The CDR3 sequence is 17 residues long. With V trimmed by 5 bases and J by 4 bases, 12 bases remained unmatched. CDR3 bases: TGTGCCAGCAGTCCCCCTTGGGGGACAGGGGGCATTTACGAGCAGTACTTC. This codes for CASSPPWGTGGIYEQYF.

V gene TRBV28 combines with J gene TRBJ1-1; tentative D call: TRBD1 (6 bases). V was clipped by 8 bases and J by 10 bases, with 17 bases between them. CDR1 is MDHEN and CDR2 is SYDVKM in the germline V gene. CDR3 size: 12 residues. The CDR3 DNA reads as TGTGCCAGCTGTACAACAGGGATTGGAGCTTTCTTT. Protein product: CASCTTGIGAFF.

The CDR3 coding sequence is TGCAGTGCTAGAGAGGGGGTCCGGCAGGGCTACACCTTC. Protein: CSAREGVRQGYTF. This chain connects TRBV20-1 to TRBJ1-2, with a weak D call TRBD1 (5 bases). V lost 0 bases and J 8 bases, leaving 13 bases between the germline ends. The CDR3 is 13 residues long. Germline CDR1 and CDR2: DFQATT and SNEGSKA (reference sequence).

This clonotype was found a few times. V gene TRBV14 combines with J gene TRBJ1-1; D may be TRBD1 (5 bases). This CDR3 has 15 amino acids. The V end was cut by 0 bases, the J end by 4 bases, with 12 bases between. CDR1 and CDR2 from the germline V gene are SGHDN and FVKESK. CDR3 protein: CASSQDSGVFTEAFF. As DNA, the CDR3 is TGTGCCAGCAGCCAAGATTCGGGGGTGTTCACTGAAGCTTTCTTT.

The rearrangement links TRBV28 to TRBJ1-2; D call uncertain. There are 11 residues in the CDR3. The germline V gene has CDR1 MDHEN and CDR2 SYDVKM. V lost 3 bases, J lost 8 bases, and 7 bases lay in between. The CDR3 bases are TGTGCCAGCAGTTTGGGGAGAGGCTACACCTTC. Its translation: CASSLGRGYTF.

This clonotype was observed a few times. The chain uses TRBV5-4 and TRBJ1-2; tentative D call: TRBD1 (5 bases). V was pared by 4 bases and J by 4 bases, with 14 bases between. Per germline, CDR1 SGHNT and CDR2 YYREEE (reference sequence). The CDR3 is 14 amino acids. The CDR3 bases are TGTGCCAGCAGCCAGCCGACAGAATCCTATGGCTACACCTTC. Translated, it gives CASSQPTESYGYTF.

The chain combines TRBV7-9 with TRBJ2-7; 13 bases are a match to TRBD2. J was trimmed by 3 bases and V by 5 bases; bases with no gene match: 4. In germline, CDR1 is SEHNR, CDR2 FQNEAQ (reference sequence). The CDR3 runs to 15 residues. The DNA of the CDR3 is TGTGCCAGCAGCAGGTGGACTAGCGGGAGCTACGAGCAGTACTTC. Its protein product is CASSRWTSGSYEQYF.

The J gene is TRBJ1-4, the V gene TRBV2; D is unresolved. Germline values: CDR1 SNHLY, CDR2 FYNNEI. With 1 base removed from V and 8 bases from J, the gap between germline ends came to 14 bases. The CDR3 runs to 15 residues. The CDR3 spells CASSEDTRTGEKLFF. CDR3 DNA sequence: TGTGCCAGCAGTGAAGACACCCGAACGGGCGAAAAACTGTTTTTT.

This clonotype was counted at least ten times. This chain links TRBV29-1 with TRBJ2-5, with 11 nucleotides matching TRBD2. V shed 4 bases, J shed 4 bases, and the junction held 5 bases outside the gene matches. CDR3 length: 14 amino acids. The germline gives CDR1 SQVTM, CDR2 ANQGSEA. As DNA, the CDR3 is TGCAGCGTTGCGACTAGCGGGAATCGAGAGACCCAGTACTTC. Its protein is CSVATSGNRETQYF.

Details on this clonotype: Lacking the conserved final phenylalanine or tryptophan, this CDR3 likely reflects a read error. No DNA is shown, since the ends of the CDR3 on it are uncertain; the CDR3 is the one TCRdb lists. This chain joins TRBV7-2 and TRBJ1-4. Looked up from germline, CDR1 is SGHTA and CDR2 is FQGNSA. The CDR3 is 12 amino acids in total, end residues counted. The CDR3 here is CASSQAPGRDSY.

Regarding this clonotype: A read error may be the cause here, since a much bigger clone is one base away. No conserved phenylalanine or tryptophan ends this CDR3, so it is likely a read error. The chain links TRBV24-1 to TRBJ1-1; D not resolved. V was pared by 1 base and J by 6 bases, with 5 bases between. The length of the CDR3 is 12 residues. Germline V gene sequence: CDR1 KGHDR, CDR2 SFDVKD. CDR3 sequence (DNA): TGTGCCACCAGTGATTTCGGCGCTGAAGCTTTCTAT. Encoded protein: CATSDFGAEAFY.

Many counts were recorded for this clonotype. The rearrangement uses TRBV20-1 and TRBJ1-4, with 9 nucleotides matching TRBD1. Germline loops: CDR1 DFQATT, CDR2 SNEGSKA (reference sequence). This CDR3 has 13 amino acids. With 5 bases clipped from V and 8 bases from J, the junction kept 6 bases outside the gene matches. In DNA, the CDR3 is TGCAGTGCTGAAGGACAGGGGAGAGAAAAACTGTTTTTT. Its protein is CSAEGQGREKLFF.

In its sample, this clonotype was seen a few times. The rearrangement joins TRBV12-3 or TRBV12-4 to TRBJ2-7; D unclear. V was trimmed by 3 bases and J by 6 bases, leaving 9 bases between them. The CDR3 has 12 amino acids. CDR3 amino acids: CASSLRPLEQYF. The CDR3 DNA reads TGTGCCAGCAGTTTGAGGCCACTCGAGCAGTACTTC.

This clonotype was picked up a small number of times. V is TRBV5-5 and J is TRBJ1-5, with D uncertain. Trimming left V 0 bases short and J 5 bases short, with 9 bases between. CDR1 and CDR2 (germline): SGHKS, YYEKEE (reference sequence). The CDR3 covers 14 residues. The CDR3 is CASSLETSDQPQHF. In nucleotides, the CDR3 is TGTGCCAGCAGCTTGGAGACATCGGATCAGCCCCAGCATTTT.

There are many counts of this clonotype. The chain uses TRBV20-1 and TRBJ2-7; D is possibly TRBD1 or TRBD2 (5 bases each). Germline-derived CDR1 and CDR2 are DFQATT and SNEGSKA (reference sequence). V was trimmed by 2 bases and J by 3 bases, leaving 14 bases between them. The CDR3 runs to 14 residues. CDR3 sequence: CSARRSPRGYEQYF. The CDR3 nucleotides read TGCAGTGCTAGAAGGTCTCCGAGGGGCTACGAGCAGTACTTC.

There are many counts of this clonotype. CDR3 sequence reads: CSVERVADGELFF. CDR3 DNA: TGCAGCGTTGAGAGGGTAGCGGACGGGGAGCTGTTTTTT. This rearrangement joins TRBV29-1 to TRBJ2-2; possible D gene TRBD2, 6 bases. This CDR3 spans 13 amino acids. The V and J ends lost 3 bases and 7 bases respectively, with 12 bases between them. Germline loops: CDR1 SQVTM, CDR2 ANQGSEA.

This clonotype showed up just a few times. The chain combines TRBV12-5 with TRBJ2-7; D possibly matches TRBD1 or TRBD2 (6 bases each). Trimming shortened V by 5 bases and J by 2 bases, and 13 bases separated the two germline ends. The length of the CDR3 is 14 residues. Germline V gives CDR1 LGHNT, CDR2 FRNRAP. As DNA, the CDR3 is TGTGCTAGTGGTCCCGGGGGCCTACCCTACGAGCAGTACTTC. It is translated as CASGPGGLPYEQYF.

In this sample, this clonotype turned up a few times. The chain employs TRBV19 and TRBJ1-1; unclear D gene. This CDR3 has 13 residues. Germline-derived CDR1 and CDR2 are LNHDA and SQIVND (reference sequence). V lost 3 bases, J lost 2 bases, and 7 bases lay in between. The CDR3 here is CASSIPQNTEAFF. The CDR3 DNA reads TGTGCCAGTAGTATCCCCCAAAACACTGAAGCTTTCTTT.

This clonotype was picked up a small number of times. The V call is TRBV20-1, the J call TRBJ2-7, with D unresolved. CDR3 length: 11 residues. Germline V lookup: CDR1 DFQATT, CDR2 SNEGSKA (reference sequence). The V and J ends lost 5 bases and 11 bases respectively, with 16 bases between them. This CDR3 reads CSAQLTDNKYF. CDR3 DNA: TGCAGTGCTCAGCTCACAGACAACAAGTACTTC.

The V and J genes are TRBV10-2 and TRBJ1-6; D is possibly TRBD1 (6 bases). Germline V gene sequence: CDR1 WSHSY, CDR2 SAAADI. CDR3 size: 14 residues. Trimming removed 4 bases from V and 8 bases from J, with 12 bases in between. The CDR3 DNA reads as TGCGCCAGCAGTGTAGGGGGAGCGGATTCACCCCTCCACTTT. Translated: CASSVGGADSPLHF.

The chain joins TRBV25-1 to TRBJ1-3; TRBD1 matches 12 bases. The V segment lost 4 bases and the J segment 4 bases; nucleotides outside the gene matches: 17. The CDR3 covers 20 residues. The V gene's germline CDR1 is MGHDK and CDR2 SYGVNS. The CDR3 nucleotides are TGTGCCAGCAGTGGTGCCGGGACAGGGGGCCCACAGGCCCAAGGAAACACCATATATTTT. It specifies CASSGAGTGGPQAQGNTIYF.

This clonotype was picked up a small number of times. The chain links TRBV7-8 to TRBJ2-5, with D maybe TRBD2 (5 bases). The CDR3 consists of 15 residues. Between the trimmed V and J ends, which lost 2 bases and 3 bases, there was a span of 13 bases. Germline V gene lookup returns CDR1 SGHVS and CDR2 FQNEAQ. The CDR3 is CASSLNRGLKETQYF. CDR3 sequence (DNA): TGTGCCAGCAGCTTAAATCGAGGGTTAAAAGAGACCCAGTACTTC.

This clonotype has just one count. The chain has TRBV15 and TRBJ2-5, with 10 bases that match TRBD1. The CDR3 loop spans 14 amino acids. The V segment lost 5 bases and the J segment 5 bases; nucleotides outside the gene matches: 5. Germline CDR1 reads LNHNV; CDR2 reads YYDKDF (reference sequence). As DNA, the CDR3 is TGTGCCACCAGCCGGACAGGGGGGAGGGAGACCCAGTACTTC. It codes for CATSRTGGRETQYF.

The table lists this clonotype with a few counts. An end of the junction does not agree with germline; a read error may underlie this. The chain links TRBV7-7 to TRBJ2-2; 13 positions match TRBD2. This CDR3 has 18 residues. Looked up from germline, CDR1 is SSHAT and CDR2 is FNYEAQ (reference sequence). In DNA form, the CDR3 reads TGTGCTAGCAGCAGGACTAGCGGGGGCTCGGGGCCCACCGGGGAGCTGTTTTTT. Translating gives CASSRTSGGSGPTGELFF.

Of note for this clonotype: It may be a read error: a sequence one base away is much more abundant. V gene TRBV7-9 combines with J gene TRBJ2-7; possible D gene TRBD1, 5 bases. CDR1 and CDR2 from the germline V gene are SEHNR and FQNEAQ (reference sequence). The CDR3 length is 14 residues. The CDR3 coding sequence is TGTGCCAGCAGCTTAGCTAGGGGCTCCTACGAGCAGCACTTC. Its protein is CASSLARGSYEQHF.

This clonotype was counted at least ten times. The chain joins TRBV25-1 to TRBJ1-4; perhaps TRBD1 as D (6 bases). This CDR3 contains 15 residues. Trimming pared 3 bases from V and 3 bases from J, leaving 11 bases between. Germline V gene data show CDR1 as MGHDK and CDR2 as SYGVNS. The CDR3 protein is CASSERGLANEKLFF. The CDR3, as DNA: TGTGCCAGCAGTGAGCGGGGGCTAGCTAATGAAAAACTGTTTTTT.